The rows below give T cell receptor beta chains drawn from one sample of a study of blood T cell repertoires in COVID-19. Using immunoSEQ multiplex PCR, the repertoire was profiled, and TCRdb retains in-frame clones only, with some absent. This sample has under 150,000 clones, with 84% found just once. What was sequenced was PBMCs or T cells enriched from blood (not recorded which). The source of these receptors is a man between 45 and 60 years old in a cohort exposed to, infected with or recovered from COVID-19 (not recorded which). The CDR3 runs from the conserved cysteine through the conserved F or W. Each record gives: clone size, J gene, V gene, D gene, CDR3 DNA, CDR3 protein. A D gene is named only where the DNA matches it firmly. The listing skips clone size in some rows; elsewhere it reads once, few, many or a size class.

-,TRBJ2-5,TRBV5-5,-,TGTGCCAGCAGCTTGGTAGTCGGGTCCCTCCAAGAGACCCAGTACTTC,CASSLVVGSLQETQYF
-,TRBJ1-6,TRBV19,TRBD1,TGTGCCAGTAGTAGGAGGACAGGGGTAGAGAATTCACCCCTCCACTTT,CASSRRTGVENSPLHF
-,TRBJ2-1,TRBV9,TRBD2,TGTGCCAGCAGCGTAGGGTACCTAGCGGGAGCCAATGAGCAGTTCTTC,CASSVGYLAGANEQFF
-,TRBJ2-7,TRBV29-1,-,TGCGCCATAATAGGGGACACGGCGACCTACGAGCAGTACTTC,CAIIGDTATYEQYF
few,TRBJ2-7,TRBV9,TRBD1,TGTGCCAGCAGCGTAGGGTCAGGGGGTATTACCTACGAGCAGTACTTC,CASSVGSGGITYEQYF
-,TRBJ2-2,TRBV10-3,-,TGTGCCTCAACCGGGACTTCGAACACCGGGGAGCTGTTTTTT,CASTGTSNTGELFF
-,TRBJ2-1,TRBV9,-,TGTGCCAGCAGCCCCCACCCAAATCAGGGCCAGGATCCGTTCTTC,CASSPHPNQGQDPFF
once,TRBJ1-5,TRBV27,TRBD1,TGTGCCAGCAGTCCCTGGACAGGGAACAATCAGCCCCAGCATTTT,CASSPWTGNNQPQHF
once,TRBJ2-7,TRBV9,TRBD2,TGTGCCAGCAGCCCCGGGACTAGCGGGAGGGAGGAGCAGTACTTC,CASSPGTSGREEQYF
-,TRBJ2-7,TRBV2,-,TGTGCCAGCAGTGAACACCCCGCCGGGGGGCAGTACTTC,CASSEHPAGGQYF
-,TRBJ2-1,TRBV11-1,TRBD1,TGTGCCAGCAGCTTCGAAGACAGGGGCGCCTACAATGAGCAGTTCTTC,CASSFEDRGAYNEQFF
medium-sized,TRBJ2-3,TRBV24-1,-,TGTGCCACCAGTGATTTTACAGACAGCACAGATACGCAGTATTTT,CATSDFTDSTDTQYF
-,TRBJ2-7,TRBV5-5,TRBD2,TGTGCCAGCAGCTTGGAGATAGCGGGAGGAAATCGGCCCTACGAGCAGTACTTC,CASSLEIAGGNRPYEQYF
-,TRBJ1-6,TRBV25-1,TRBD1,TGTGCCAGCAGTGGTGCCGGGACAGGGAGGATGTCACCCCTCCACTTT,CASSGAGTGRMSPLHF
once,TRBJ1-2,TRBV7-3,-,TGTGCCAGCAGCTTCCACGGGGGGGAGGGTGGCTACACCTTC,CASSFHGGEGGYTF
-,TRBJ2-7,TRBV15,TRBD1,TGTGCCACCAGCAGAGTTGGCGGGACAGGAGTCTACGAGCAGTACTTC,CATSRVGGTGVYEQYF
-,TRBJ1-6,TRBV5-5,-,TGTGCCAGCAGCCTCCGGGACTCTTATAATTCACCCCTCCACTTT,CASSLRDSYNSPLHF
-,TRBJ1-3,TRBV18,TRBD1,TGTGCCAGCTCACCACCGGGACAGCCGCAAAACACCATATATTTT,CASSPPGQPQNTIYF
-,TRBJ2-3,TRBV5-1,TRBD2,TGCGCCAGCAGCTTACTACTAGCGGCCACAGATACGCAGTATTTT,CASSLLLAATDTQYF
-,TRBJ1-3,TRBV5-1,-,TGCGCCAGCAGCTTGGATGCGGGGGTCGGAAACACCATATATTTT,CASSLDAGVGNTIYF
few,TRBJ2-3,TRBV3-1/TRBV3-2,-,TGTGCCAGCAGCCAGTGGAGCGGCACAGATACGCAGTATTTT,CASSQWSGTDTQYF
few,TRBJ2-1,TRBV30,-,TGTGCCTGGGGGGCGGGTTTCTCCTACAATGAGCAGTTCTTC,CAWGAGFSYNEQFF
-,TRBJ1-1,TRBV25-1,-,TGTGCCAGCCGTCCCGAGGGCACTGAAGCTTTCTTT,CASRPEGTEAFF